These T cell receptor beta chains were read from a single sample in a study of early T cells in non-severe SARS-CoV-2 infection. TCRdb redid the calling of the 5' RACE reads with MiXCR, one entry per CDR3 protein. The top ten clones hold around 4.7% of a sample with tens of thousands of distinct CDR3 sequences, roughly 13% of them seen once. Sequenced material: whole blood. Receptors were obtained from an adult who was a healthcare worker with PCR-confirmed SARS-CoV-2 infection or an uninfected control (not recorded which). The CDR3 runs from the conserved cysteine through the conserved F or W. D genes are given only for firm matches. Size is omitted from some rows. Given values are once, few, many or a class for expanded clones.

TRBJ1-2 | TRBV6-1 | TRBD1 | few | CATQGQLNYGYTF | TGTGCCACCCAGGGACAGCTCAACTATGGCTACACCTTC
TRBJ2-5 | TRBV12-3/TRBV12-4 | - | many | CASSSSEETQYF | TGTGCCAGCAGTTCCTCAGAGGAGACCCAGTACTTC
TRBJ1-6 | TRBV7-2 | - | many | CASSLYSSNSPLHF | TGTGCCAGCAGCTTGTACAGCTCTAATTCACCCCTCCACTTT
TRBJ2-2 | TRBV11-2 | TRBD1 | many | CASSPQIGTGETGELFF | TGTGCCAGCAGCCCCCAAATAGGGACAGGGGAGACCGGGGAGCTGTTTTTT
TRBJ1-5 | TRBV19 | - | many | CASNRAYSNQPQHF | TGTGCCAGTAACAGGGCCTATAGCAATCAGCCCCAGCATTTT
TRBJ1-2 | TRBV6-5 | TRBD1 | few | CASRSTGIYYGYTF | TGTGCCAGCAGATCGACAGGGATATACTATGGCTACACCTTC
TRBJ2-1 | TRBV29-1 | TRBD2 | many | CSVVGLAGTSYNEQFF | TGCAGCGTTGTCGGGCTAGCGGGGACTTCGTACAATGAGCAGTTCTTC
TRBJ2-5 | TRBV5-6 | - | many | CASSLRLGLETQYF | TGTGCCAGCAGCTTGAGGTTGGGACTAGAGACCCAGTACTTC
TRBJ1-5 | TRBV15 | - | - | CATSRSGTPAQPQHF | TGTGCCACCAGCAGATCCGGGACACCAGCTCAGCCCCAGCATTTT
TRBJ1-5 | TRBV20-1 | TRBD1 | few | CSASAYRGTGNQPQHF | TGCAGTGCTAGTGCTTACCGCGGGACAGGGAATCAGCCCCAGCATTTT
TRBJ2-3 | TRBV4-1 | - | few | CASSQDRYTQYF | TGCGCCAGCAGCCAGGATAGATATACGCAGTATTTT
TRBJ2-3 | TRBV4-3 | TRBD2 | many | CASSRGLAGSTDTQYF | TGCGCCAGCAGCCGGGGACTAGCGGGGAGCACAGATACGCAGTATTTT
TRBJ2-7 | TRBV6-1 | TRBD1 | - | CASNLRDSHYEQYF | TGTGCCAGCAATCTACGGGACAGCCACTACGAGCAGTACTTC
TRBJ2-3 | TRBV5-1 | - | - | CASSKRRGGGRGQDTQYF | TGCGCCAGCAGCAAACGACGTGGCGGGGGCAGGGGGCAAGATACGCAGTATTTT
TRBJ2-3 | TRBV6-5 | - | - | CASRDGLSDTQYF | TGTGCCAGCAGGGATGGGCTTTCAGATACGCAGTATTTT